Each of the 30 T cell receptor beta chains below was sequenced from the same sample in a study of blood T cell repertoires in COVID-19. TCRdb's table, derived via immunoSEQ multiplex PCR, lists solely in-frame clones and lacks some. This repertoire shows 65,000 to 80,000 clones, more than 80% found once; its top ten account for approximately 12%. The sample was peripheral blood. The receptors come from a human donor in a cohort sampled during active COVID-19.

This chain joins TRBV9 and TRBJ1-5; maybe TRBD1 (5 bases). CDR1 and CDR2 (germline): SGDLS, YYNGEE. The CDR3 is 14 amino acids. The V gene lost 4 bases and the J gene lost 0 bases, with 8 bases spanning the gap. The CDR3 loop reads CASSPTGSNQPQHF. The CDR3 DNA is TGTGCCAGCAGCCCCACAGGTAGCAATCAGCCCCAGCATTTT.

This sequence joins TRBV18 and TRBJ2-1; 13 bases fit TRBD2. The V segment lost 3 bases and the J segment 7 bases; nucleotides outside the gene matches: 9. The CDR3 runs to 17 residues. Per germline, CDR1 KGHSH and CDR2 LQKENI. The CDR3, as DNA: TGTGCCAGCTCACCTGCCGGGACTAGCGGGGTGGGGAATGAGCAGTTCTTC. This gives the protein CASSPAGTSGVGNEQFF.

The chain has TRBV9 and TRBJ2-5, with 9 bases fitting TRBD1. Trimming at V came to 0 bases and at J to 4 bases, leaving 4 bases not matched to a gene. This CDR3 region has 15 residues. CDR1 and CDR2 from the germline V gene are SGDLS and YYNGEE. CDR3 region: CASSVVGTGIETQYF. Written as DNA, the CDR3 is TGTGCCAGCAGCGTAGTTGGGACAGGGATAGAGACCCAGTACTTC.

This clone turned up a few times. The gene calls are TRBV7-9 and TRBJ2-1, with 11 bases fitting TRBD1. Trimming at V came to 0 bases and at J to 5 bases, leaving 3 bases not matched to a gene. The CDR3 totals 16 residues. CDR1 SEHNR and CDR2 FQNEAQ come from the germline V gene (reference sequence). The CDR3 spells CASSLALGQGDNEQFF. As DNA, the CDR3 is TGTGCCAGCAGCTTAGCGCTGGGACAGGGGGACAATGAGCAGTTCTTC. Complete variable domain (other parts from reference TRBV7-9 and TRBJ2-1): DTGVSQNPRHKITKRGQNVTFRCDPISEHNRLYWYRQTLGQGPEFLTYFQNEAQLEKSRLLSDRFSAERPKGSFSTLEIQRTEQGDSAMYLCASSLALGQGDNEQFFGPGTRLTVL.

This chain joins TRBV28 and TRBJ2-6; the D is unclear. Looked up from germline, CDR1 is MDHEN and CDR2 is SYDVKM. CDR3 length equals 16 residues. V was trimmed by 5 bases and J by 0 bases, leaving 11 bases between them. This chain's CDR3 is CASSPIRSSGANVLTF. The CDR3 DNA reads TGTGCCAGCAGTCCAATAAGGAGCTCTGGGGCCAACGTCCTGACTTTC.

The chain joins TRBV3-1 (or the pseudogene TRBV3-2) to TRBJ2-1, with TRBD1 matching 9 bases. The germline V gene has CDR1 LGHDT and CDR2 YNNKEL (reference sequence). After removal of 3 bases from V and 6 bases from J, the junction contained 3 bases not matched to a gene. CDR3 length: 14 residues. Written as DNA, the CDR3 is TGTGCCAGCAGCCATTCGGGACAGGGCAATGAGCAGTTCTTC. Amino acids: CASSHSGQGNEQFF.

Here the CDR3 reads CAWSVQLPTNEKLFF. Here the CDR3 DNA reads TGTGCCTGGAGTGTACAGCTCCCAACTAATGAAAAACTGTTTTTT. The chain combines TRBV30 with TRBJ1-4, with D unresolved. Germline assignment: CDR1 GTSNPN and CDR2 SVGIG (reference sequence). V lost 0 bases, J lost 0 bases, and 8 bases lay in between. The CDR3 has 15 amino acids.

CDR3 in DNA: TGTGCCACCAGCAGGGGGACTAGCGGATATTACAATGAGCAGTTCTTC. Encoded protein: CATSRGTSGYYNEQFF. The J gene is TRBJ2-1, the V gene TRBV15, with TRBD2 matching 11 bases. From germline, CDR1 is LNHNV and CDR2 YYDKDF (reference sequence). The ends lost 3 bases at V and 4 bases at J; junction bases unmatched: 5. The CDR3 runs 16 residues. Filled out from reference TRBV15 and TRBJ2-1, the complete variable domain reads DAMVIQNPRYQVTQFGKPVTLSCSQTLNHNVMYWYQQKSSQAPKLLFHYYDKDFNNEADTPDNFQSRRPNTSFCFLDIRSPGLGDTAMYLCATSRGTSGYYNEQFFGPGTRLTVL.

V usage is TRBV2 and J usage is TRBJ1-2, with D perhaps matching TRBD1 (5 bases). Looked up from germline, CDR1 is SNHLY and CDR2 is FYNNEI. The ends were cut back, 3 bases at V and 12 bases at J, with 20 bases in the middle. The CDR3 runs 14 residues. The CDR3: CASSESPGLSSDTF. For the CDR3, the DNA is TGTGCCAGCAGTGAGTCTCCGGGACTATCATCGGACACCTTC.

This clone was found once. The rearrangement joins TRBV2 to TRBJ2-5; possibly TRBD2 for D (5 bases). The CDR3 sequence is 15 residues long. Between the trimmed V and J ends, which lost 3 bases and 5 bases, there was a span of 16 bases. Germline V gene sequence: CDR1 SNHLY, CDR2 FYNNEI. As DNA, the CDR3 is TGTGCCAGCAGTGATGTCCTGAGGGTTCAGGAGACCCAGTACTTC. Amino acids: CASSDVLRVQETQYF.

V is TRBV28 and J is TRBJ1-1, with D maybe TRBD1 (6 bases). This CDR3 is 14 amino acids long. CDR1 and CDR2 from the germline V gene are MDHEN and SYDVKM. Trimming cost V 6 bases and J 4 bases, with 15 bases left between them. The CDR3 sequence: CASSFPGGRTEAFF. CDR3 in DNA: TGTGCCAGCAGCTTTCCGGGGGGGCGCACTGAAGCTTTCTTT.

This clone has only a few counts. The chain joins TRBV3-1 (or the pseudogene TRBV3-2) to TRBJ1-1; D unclear. There are 15 residues in the CDR3. Trimming stripped 1 base from V and 5 bases from J, with 14 bases between. The germline gives CDR1 LGHDT, CDR2 YNNKEL (reference sequence). The CDR3: CASSQAEGRGTEAFF. CDR3 nucleotides: TGTGCCAGCAGCCAAGCTGAGGGAAGAGGGACTGAAGCTTTCTTT.

The chain carries TRBV11-2 and TRBJ2-7; 7 bases are shared with TRBD1. V gave up 6 bases and J gave up 6 bases; unmatched junction bases: 11. CDR1 is SGHAT and CDR2 is FQNNGV in the germline V gene. The CDR3 contains 14 residues. In DNA form, the CDR3 reads TGTGCCAGCAGAACCACAGGGGCAAGCGGCGAGCAGTACTTC. Translation gives CASRTTGASGEQYF.

The rearrangement links TRBV6-6 to TRBJ1-6; no definite D call. CDR1 and CDR2 (germline): MNHNY, SVGAGI (reference sequence). Between the trimmed V and J ends, which lost 6 bases and 4 bases, there was a span of 13 bases. This CDR3 spans 15 amino acids. The CDR3 reads CASSFTESYNSPLHF. The CDR3 DNA reads TGTGCCAGCAGCTTCACAGAATCTTATAATTCACCCCTCCACTTT.

V gene TRBV5-1 combines with J gene TRBJ2-2, with a tentative D call TRBD1 (6 bases). Germline-derived CDR1 and CDR2 are SGHRS and YFSETQ. Deletions cut 4 bases from V and 1 base from J, with 11 bases between. CDR3 length: 15 residues. The CDR3 is CASSPGHMNTGELFF. The CDR3 region has the DNA TGCGCCAGCAGCCCGGGACACATGAACACCGGGGAGCTGTTTTTT.

The chain is built from TRBV11-2 and TRBJ1-2; tentatively, D is TRBD1 (6 bases). The V gene lost 4 bases and the J gene lost 8 bases, with 14 bases spanning the gap. CDR3 size: 13 residues. Per the germline V gene, CDR1 is SGHAT and CDR2 is FQNNGV. CDR3 amino acids: CASSYRDTRGYTF. The DNA of the CDR3 is TGTGCCAGCAGCTATCGGGACACGCGGGGCTACACCTTC.

The CDR3 nucleotides read TGCGCCAGCAGTGAGTCAAGGGGTCACACTGAAGCTTTCTTT. Its protein is CASSESRGHTEAFF. The chain couples TRBV10-1 to TRBJ1-1; tentative D call: TRBD1 (5 bases). The germline V gene has CDR1 WNHNN and CDR2 SYGVQD (reference sequence). The V gene lost 0 bases and the J gene lost 3 bases, with 8 bases spanning the gap. This CDR3 comprises 14 residues.

This chain connects TRBV4-2 to TRBJ1-1; 7 nucleotides line up with TRBD1. The CDR3 contains 18 residues. Trimming cost V 4 bases and J 1 base; bases outside gene matches: 15. CDR1 and CDR2 (germline): LGHNA, YNFKEQ. This CDR3 reads CASSLRYRGGPGNTEAFF. In DNA form, the CDR3 reads TGTGCCAGCAGCCTACGCTACAGGGGCGGCCCCGGGAACACTGAAGCTTTCTTT.

V gene TRBV5-1 combines with J gene TRBJ2-5; D may be TRBD2 (6 bases). The CDR3 totals 16 residues. V was clipped by 0 bases and J by 0 bases, with 12 bases between them. Germline V gene data show CDR1 as SGHRS and CDR2 as YFSETQ. The CDR3 DNA follows: TGCGCCAGCAGCTTGGGGCTAGCGTGGGACCAAGAGACCCAGTACTTC. Its protein product is CASSLGLAWDQETQYF.

This clone was detected a few times. The J gene is TRBJ1-1, the V gene TRBV29-1; no firm D call. V dropped 6 bases and J dropped 1 base, with 9 bases sitting between them. Germline-derived CDR1 and CDR2 are SQVTM and ANQGSEA. This CDR3 contains 12 residues. The CDR3, as DNA: TGCAGCGTCCACAGTTGGAACACTGAAGCTTTCTTT. It codes for CSVHSWNTEAFF.

This clone was recorded a few times. This chain uses TRBV2 with TRBJ2-1; D is possibly TRBD2 (5 bases). The CDR3 has 16 residues. Trimming stripped 1 base from V and 2 bases from J, with 12 bases between. Germline loops: CDR1 SNHLY, CDR2 FYNNEI. The CDR3 nucleotides read TGTGCCAGCAGTGAAGGGATAGCGAGGGCCTACAATGAGCAGTTCTTC. Encoded protein: CASSEGIARAYNEQFF.

This clone was counted once. The V and J genes are TRBV6-5 and TRBJ2-7; maybe TRBD2 (7 bases). V was cut by 7 bases and J by 3 bases, with 16 bases left in between. There are 14 residues in the CDR3. Germline V gene data show CDR1 as MNHEY and CDR2 as SVGAGI. As DNA, the CDR3 is TGTGCCAGCACCTTACTAGGGGGGGACTACGAGCAGTACTTC. As protein: CASTLLGGDYEQYF.

This sequence joins TRBV19 and TRBJ1-5, with a weak D call TRBD1 (5 bases). Trimming took 6 bases from V and 5 from J, leaving 11 bases between them. Germline-derived CDR1 and CDR2 are LNHDA and SQIVND (reference sequence). CDR3 length equals 13 residues. CDR3 in DNA: TGTGCCAGTAGGCCCGACAGTTATCAGCCCCAGCATTTT. It yields the protein CASRPDSYQPQHF.

This clone was observed a handful of times. This chain connects TRBV27 to TRBJ2-2, with TRBD2 matching 7 bases. The CDR3 contains 12 residues. Germline V gene data show CDR1 as MNHEY and CDR2 as SMNVEV (reference sequence). The CDR3 sequence: CASRREGGELFF. The CDR3 DNA sequence: TGTGCTAGCCGAAGGGAGGGCGGGGAGCTGTTTTTT.

This chain connects TRBV28 to TRBJ2-7; 7 bases are a match to TRBD1. The trim removed 4 bases at V and 2 bases at J, leaving 8 bases unmatched. CDR3 size: 15 residues. Germline assignment: CDR1 MDHEN and CDR2 SYDVKM. The CDR3 sequence: CASSSPGTAAYEQYF. CDR3 coding DNA: TGTGCCAGCAGTTCCCCCGGGACAGCCGCCTACGAGCAGTACTTC.

The genes are TRBV28 and TRBJ2-7; 14 bases are a match to TRBD2. J gave up 3 bases and V 2 bases, and 6 bases lay outside the gene matches. The CDR3 sequence is 17 residues long. Germline-derived CDR1 and CDR2 are MDHEN and SYDVKM. CDR3 residues: CASSLRGLAGGRYEQYF. The CDR3 coding sequence is TGTGCCAGCAGTTTACGCGGACTAGCGGGGGGCCGCTACGAGCAGTACTTC.

The chain couples TRBV11-2 to TRBJ2-7, with D tentatively TRBD2 (5 bases). CDR3 size: 15 residues. Germline values: CDR1 SGHAT, CDR2 FQNNGV. Trimming cost V 4 bases and J 1 base, with 14 bases left between them. CDR3 DNA: TGTGCCAGCAGCTCTCCAAATCCGGGGTCCTACGAGCAGTACTTC. This translates into CASSSPNPGSYEQYF.

V usage is TRBV28 and J usage is TRBJ2-6; D possibly corresponds to TRBD2 (6 bases). Per germline, CDR1 MDHEN and CDR2 SYDVKM. This CDR3 contains 14 residues. The V gene lost 8 bases and the J gene lost 2 bases, with 10 bases spanning the gap. CDR3 nucleotides: TGTGCCAGCGGCGGGGTAACTGGGGCCAACGTCCTGACTTTC. Its protein is CASGGVTGANVLTF.

The chain is built from TRBV2 and TRBJ2-2, with a possible D match to TRBD2 (5 bases). Germline CDR1 and CDR2: SNHLY and FYNNEI. This CDR3 comprises 13 residues. The germline V and J ends were trimmed by 6 bases and 6 bases, with 11 bases remaining between them. The CDR3 loop reads CASRKEGPGELFF. Written as DNA, the CDR3 is TGTGCCAGCAGGAAAGAGGGCCCCGGGGAGCTGTTTTTT. The entire variable domain, with the rest obtained from reference TRBV2 and TRBJ2-2, is as follows: EPEVTQTPSHQVTQMGQEVILRCVPISNHLYFYWYRQILGQKVEFLVSFYNNEISEKSEIFDDQFSVERPDGSNFTLKIRSTKLEDSAMYFCASRKEGPGELFFGEGSRLTVL.

The chain employs TRBV11-1 and TRBJ2-7; D is possibly TRBD2 (6 bases). Germline loops: CDR1 SGHAT, CDR2 FQDESV (reference sequence). The CDR3 spans 14 residues. Trimming cost V 2 bases and J 3 bases, with 11 bases left between them. CDR3 in DNA: TGTGCCAGCAGCTTAAGAGGAGGGATCTACGAGCAGTACTTC. As protein: CASSLRGGIYEQYF.